These 4 T cell receptor beta chains came from one sample sequenced in a study of T cells after yellow fever vaccination. Each CDR3 protein is one row after TCRdb ran MiXCR on the 5' RACE reads. The repertoire holds about 580,000 distinct CDR3 sequences, with 17% as singletons. Sequences were derived from PBMCs, sampled 5 to 6 days after the first yellow fever vaccination. The receptor set was obtained from a man between 18 and 29 years old who received the YFV17D yellow fever vaccine.

In its sample, this clonotype was seen a few times. The chain is built from TRBV10-3 and TRBJ2-7, with D possibly TRBD2 on 6 matching bases. Trimming pared 8 bases from V and 3 bases from J, leaving 14 bases between. The CDR3 extends over 13 amino acids. Germline lookup yields CDR1 ENHRY and CDR2 SYGVKD. Here the CDR3 DNA reads TGTGCCATCGGCTTAGGGACTCGCTACGAGCAGTACTTC. It yields the protein CAIGLGTRYEQYF.

The chain combines TRBV12-3 or TRBV12-4 with TRBJ1-2, with D possibly being TRBD1 (6 bases). The CDR3 contains 13 residues. V was shortened by 6 bases and J by 8 bases, with 16 bases between the two germline ends. In DNA, the CDR3 is TGTGCCAGCAGCCGACGCAACAGGGAGGGCTACACCTTC. Amino acids: CASSRRNREGYTF.

The rearrangement links TRBV18 to TRBJ2-4; TRBD1 aligns across 12 bases. Per germline, CDR1 KGHSH and CDR2 LQKENI. The ends lost 6 bases at V and 5 bases at J; junction bases unmatched: 8. There are 16 residues in the CDR3. Here the CDR3 DNA reads TGTGCCAGCTCCCCGGGGACAGGGGGCGCTGAAAACATTCAGTACTTC. It yields the protein CASSPGTGGAENIQYF.

V gene TRBV7-9 combines with J gene TRBJ1-6, with 10 bases identical to TRBD1. In germline, CDR1 is SEHNR, CDR2 FQNEAQ (reference sequence). CDR3 length: 14 residues. The J segment lost 5 bases and the V segment lost 7 bases, leaving 2 bases of the junction unmatched. CDR3 residues: CASTGQGDNSPLHF. CDR3 bases: TGTGCCAGCACCGGACAGGGGGATAATTCACCCCTCCACTTT.